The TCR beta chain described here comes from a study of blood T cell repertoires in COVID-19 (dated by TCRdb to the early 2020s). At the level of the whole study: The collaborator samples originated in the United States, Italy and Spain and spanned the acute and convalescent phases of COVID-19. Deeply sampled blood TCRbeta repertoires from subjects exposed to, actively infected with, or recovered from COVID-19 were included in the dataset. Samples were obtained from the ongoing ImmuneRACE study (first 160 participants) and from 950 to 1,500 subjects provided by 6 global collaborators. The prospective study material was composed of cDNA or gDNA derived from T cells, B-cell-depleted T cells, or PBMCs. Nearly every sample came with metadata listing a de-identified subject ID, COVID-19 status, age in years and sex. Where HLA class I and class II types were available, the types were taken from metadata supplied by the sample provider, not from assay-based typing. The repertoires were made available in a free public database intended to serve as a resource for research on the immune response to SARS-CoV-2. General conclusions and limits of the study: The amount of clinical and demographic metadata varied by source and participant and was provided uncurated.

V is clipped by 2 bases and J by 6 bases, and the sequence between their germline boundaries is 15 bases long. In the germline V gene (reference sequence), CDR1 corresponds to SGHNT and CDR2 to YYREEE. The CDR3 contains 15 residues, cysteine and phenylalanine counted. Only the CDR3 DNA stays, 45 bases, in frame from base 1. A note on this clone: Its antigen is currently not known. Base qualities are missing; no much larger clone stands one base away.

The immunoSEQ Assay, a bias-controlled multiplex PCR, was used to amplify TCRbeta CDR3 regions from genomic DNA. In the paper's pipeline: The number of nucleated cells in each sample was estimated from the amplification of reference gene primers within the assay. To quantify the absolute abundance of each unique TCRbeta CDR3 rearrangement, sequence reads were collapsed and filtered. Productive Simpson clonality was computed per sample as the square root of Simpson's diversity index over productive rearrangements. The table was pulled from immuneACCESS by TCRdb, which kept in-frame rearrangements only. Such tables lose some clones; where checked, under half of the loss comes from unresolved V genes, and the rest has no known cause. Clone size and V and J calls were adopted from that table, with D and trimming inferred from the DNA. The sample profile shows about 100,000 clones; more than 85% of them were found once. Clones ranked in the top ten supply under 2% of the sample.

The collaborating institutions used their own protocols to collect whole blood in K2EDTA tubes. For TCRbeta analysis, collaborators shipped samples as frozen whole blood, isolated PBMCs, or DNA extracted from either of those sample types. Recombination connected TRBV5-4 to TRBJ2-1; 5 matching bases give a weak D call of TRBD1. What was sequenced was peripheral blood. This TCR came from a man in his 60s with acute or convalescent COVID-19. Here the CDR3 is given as CASSFQTVASNEQFF. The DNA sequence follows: TGTGCCAGCAGCTTCCAGACAGTTGCGTCCAATGAGCAGTTCTTC.